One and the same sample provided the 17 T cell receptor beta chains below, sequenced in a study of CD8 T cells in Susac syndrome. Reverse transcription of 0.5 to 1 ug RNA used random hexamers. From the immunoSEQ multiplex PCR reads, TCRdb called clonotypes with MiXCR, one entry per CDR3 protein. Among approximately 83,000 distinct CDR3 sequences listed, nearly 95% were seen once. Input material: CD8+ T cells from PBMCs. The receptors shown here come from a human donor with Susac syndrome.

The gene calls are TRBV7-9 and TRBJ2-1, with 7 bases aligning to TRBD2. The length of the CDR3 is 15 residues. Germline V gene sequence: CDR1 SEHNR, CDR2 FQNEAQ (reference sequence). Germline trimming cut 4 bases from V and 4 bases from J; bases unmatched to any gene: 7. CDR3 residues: CASSSAGVGYNEQFF. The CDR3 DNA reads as TGTGCCAGCAGCTCTGCGGGGGTGGGGTACAATGAGCAGTTCTTC.

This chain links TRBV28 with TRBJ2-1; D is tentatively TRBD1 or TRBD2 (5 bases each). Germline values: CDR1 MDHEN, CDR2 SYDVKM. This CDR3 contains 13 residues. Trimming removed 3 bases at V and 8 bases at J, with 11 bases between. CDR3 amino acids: CASSFRRGYEQFF. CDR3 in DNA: TGTGCCAGCAGTTTTCGTCGGGGCTATGAGCAGTTCTTC.

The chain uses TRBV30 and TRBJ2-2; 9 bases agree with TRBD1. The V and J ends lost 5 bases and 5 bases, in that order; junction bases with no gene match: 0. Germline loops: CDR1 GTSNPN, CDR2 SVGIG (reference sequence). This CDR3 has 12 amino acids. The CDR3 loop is CAWGQGTGELFF. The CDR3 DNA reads TGTGCCTGGGGACAGGGGACCGGGGAGCTGTTTTTT.

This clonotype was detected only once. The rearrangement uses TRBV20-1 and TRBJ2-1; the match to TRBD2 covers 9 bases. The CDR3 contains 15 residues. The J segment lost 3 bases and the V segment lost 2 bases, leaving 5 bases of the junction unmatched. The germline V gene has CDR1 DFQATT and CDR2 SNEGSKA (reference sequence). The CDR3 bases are TGCAGTGCTAGACCTAGACTAGCGGACTACAATGAGCAGTTCTTC. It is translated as CSARPRLADYNEQFF.

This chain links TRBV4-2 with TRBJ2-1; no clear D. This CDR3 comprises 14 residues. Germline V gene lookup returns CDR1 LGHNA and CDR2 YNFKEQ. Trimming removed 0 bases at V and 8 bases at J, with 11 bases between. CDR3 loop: CASSQEAKQDEQFF. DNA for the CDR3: TGTGCCAGCAGCCAAGAAGCGAAGCAAGATGAGCAGTTCTTC.

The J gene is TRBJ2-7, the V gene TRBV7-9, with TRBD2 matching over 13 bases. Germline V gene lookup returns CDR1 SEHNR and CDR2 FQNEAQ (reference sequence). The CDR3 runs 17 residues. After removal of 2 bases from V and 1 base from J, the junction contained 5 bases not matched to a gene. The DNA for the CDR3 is TGTGCCAGCAGCTTAACTAGCGGGAGGGCCCCTTCCTACGAGCAGTACTTC. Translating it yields CASSLTSGRAPSYEQYF.

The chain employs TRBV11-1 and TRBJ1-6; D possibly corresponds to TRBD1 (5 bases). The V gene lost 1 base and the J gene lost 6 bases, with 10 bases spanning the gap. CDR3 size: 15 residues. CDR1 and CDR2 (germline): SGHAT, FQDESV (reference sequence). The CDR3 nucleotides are TGTGCCAGCAGCTTAGAAGGGGTCTCTAATTCACCCCTCCACTTT. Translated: CASSLEGVSNSPLHF.

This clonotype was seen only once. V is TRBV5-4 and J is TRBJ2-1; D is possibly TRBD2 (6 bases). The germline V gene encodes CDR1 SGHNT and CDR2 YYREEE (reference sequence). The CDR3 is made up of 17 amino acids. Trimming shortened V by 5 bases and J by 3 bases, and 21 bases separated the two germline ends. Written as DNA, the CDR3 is TGTGCCAGCAGTCCCGGGACTGCTGGCGGGTACTACAATGAGCAGTTCTTC. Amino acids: CASSPGTAGGYYNEQFF.

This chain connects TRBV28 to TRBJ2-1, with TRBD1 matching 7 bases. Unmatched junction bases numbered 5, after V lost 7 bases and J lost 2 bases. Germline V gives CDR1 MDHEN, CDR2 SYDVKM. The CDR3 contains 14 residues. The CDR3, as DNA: TGTGCCAGCAAAGGACAGGAGACCTACAATGAGCAGTTCTTC. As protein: CASKGQETYNEQFF.

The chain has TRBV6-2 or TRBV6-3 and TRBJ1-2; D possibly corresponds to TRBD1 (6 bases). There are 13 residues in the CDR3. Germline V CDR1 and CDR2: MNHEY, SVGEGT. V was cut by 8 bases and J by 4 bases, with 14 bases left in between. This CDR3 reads CASRDTLRYGYTF. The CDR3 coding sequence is TGTGCCAGCCGGGACACCCTTCGCTATGGCTACACCTTC.

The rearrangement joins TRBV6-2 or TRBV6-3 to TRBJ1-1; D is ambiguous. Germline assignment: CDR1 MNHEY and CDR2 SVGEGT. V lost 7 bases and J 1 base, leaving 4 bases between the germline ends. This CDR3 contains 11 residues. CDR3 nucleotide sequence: TGTGCCAGCACAGCGAACACTGAAGCTTTCTTT. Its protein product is CASTANTEAFF.

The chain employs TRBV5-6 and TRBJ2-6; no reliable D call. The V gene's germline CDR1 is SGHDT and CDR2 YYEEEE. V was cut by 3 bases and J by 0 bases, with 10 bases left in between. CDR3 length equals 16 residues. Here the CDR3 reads CASSYVSVSGANVLTF. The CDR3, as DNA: TGTGCCAGCAGCTACGTATCGGTCTCTGGGGCCAACGTCCTGACTTTC. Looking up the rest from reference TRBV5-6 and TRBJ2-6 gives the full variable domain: DAGVTQSPTHLIKTRGQQVTLRCSPKSGHDTVSWYQQALGQGPQFIFQYYEEEERQRGNFPDRFSGHQFPNYSSELNVNALLLGDSALYLCASSYVSVSGANVLTFGAGSRLTVL.

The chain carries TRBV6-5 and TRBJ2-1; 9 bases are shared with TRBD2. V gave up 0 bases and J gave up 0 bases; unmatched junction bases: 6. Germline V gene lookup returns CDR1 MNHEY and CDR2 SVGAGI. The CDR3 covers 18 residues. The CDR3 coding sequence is TGTGCCAGCAGTTACTCCGGGCTAGCGGGGAGCTCCTACAATGAGCAGTTCTTC. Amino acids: CASSYSGLAGSSYNEQFF.

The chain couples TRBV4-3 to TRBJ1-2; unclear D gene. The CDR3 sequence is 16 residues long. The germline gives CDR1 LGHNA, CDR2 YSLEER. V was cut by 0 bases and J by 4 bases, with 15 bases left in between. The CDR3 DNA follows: TGCGCCAGCAGCCAAGATGGGGAGCACCTCCCCTATGGCTACACCTTC. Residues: CASSQDGEHLPYGYTF.

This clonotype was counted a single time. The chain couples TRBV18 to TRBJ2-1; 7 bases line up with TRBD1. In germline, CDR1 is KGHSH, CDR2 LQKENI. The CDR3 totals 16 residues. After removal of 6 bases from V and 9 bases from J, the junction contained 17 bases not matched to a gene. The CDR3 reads CASSISQTGNRGEQFF. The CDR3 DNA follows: TGTGCCAGCTCCATCTCGCAGACGGGGAACAGGGGTGAGCAGTTCTTC.

This chain's CDR3 is CSVATISGSPYEQYF. The DNA of the CDR3 is TGCAGCGTCGCCACTATTAGCGGGAGCCCCTACGAGCAGTACTTC. The genes are TRBV29-1 and TRBJ2-7; 9 bases align to TRBD2. Germline trimming cut 6 bases from V and 2 bases from J; bases unmatched to any gene: 11. This CDR3 is built from 15 residues. Germline V gives CDR1 SQVTM, CDR2 ANQGSEA.

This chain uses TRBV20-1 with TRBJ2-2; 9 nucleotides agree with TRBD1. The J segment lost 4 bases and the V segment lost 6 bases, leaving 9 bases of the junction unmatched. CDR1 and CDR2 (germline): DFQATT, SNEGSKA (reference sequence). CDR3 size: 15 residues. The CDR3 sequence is CSAQAGQGGTGELFF. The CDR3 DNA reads TGCAGTGCGCAAGCGGGACAGGGCGGCACCGGGGAGCTGTTTTTT.